This T cell receptor beta chain was identified during a study of blood T cell repertoires in COVID-19. Overall study: PBMCs, B-cell-depleted T cells, or T cells provided the cDNA or gDNA that made up the material.

Trimming shortened V by 4 bases and J by 2 bases, and 9 bases separated the two germline ends. CDR1 SGHRS and CDR2 YFSETQ come from the germline V gene. This CDR3 region has 13 residues. TCRdb's table, derived via immunoSEQ multiplex PCR, lists solely in-frame clones and lacks some. The sample carries approximately 60,000 clones, more than 60% recorded once. The sequenced material came from peripheral blood. The chain carries TRBV5-1 and TRBJ1-1; D not resolved. The receptor was isolated from a woman aged 80 or over with active or convalescent COVID-19. DNA for the CDR3: TGCGCCAGCAGCCTCCAGGCTAACACTGAAGCTTTCTTT. This codes for CASSLQANTEAFF.